The sequence of this TCR beta chain was determined in a study of vaccination and CD4 T cells after COVID-19. Study background: Overlapping peptides of the spike proteins of SARS-CoV-2, HCoV-NL63, HCoV-OC43 and HCoV-229E were used for cell stimulation. General study results and limits: The rise in median SARS-CoV-2-reactive clonotypes, from roughly 21 to 40, was not significant.

This clonotype was seen a few times. Its antigen is undetermined. The study sequenced cultured CD4+ T cell DNA using the Oncomine TCR Beta short-read assay. Extraction of genomic DNA was performed on cultured CD4+ T cells. TCRdb ran MiXCR on the PCR reads and lists one entry per CDR3 protein. The repertoire holds 6,500 or so distinct CDR3 sequences, with 30% to 35% as singletons. Treatment denoted: roughly 11-day PBMC culture with coronavirus spike peptide pools or control peptides (ViraFEST assay). The unexposed donor's CD4+ T cells were collected before the COVID-19 pandemic (2011-2018). ViraFEST relied on peptide pools to expand antigen-specific T cells; the TCRs were sequenced afterward. Cell culture was performed with two million PBMCs per well in the presence of about 11 IU/ml IL-2 and approximately 10 ug/ml peptide pools. The length of the CDR3 is 13 residues. From germline, CDR1 is LNHDA and CDR2 SQIVND (reference sequence). Trimming left V 0 bases short and J 7 bases short, with 4 bases between.

V gene TRBV19 combines with J gene TRBJ1-6; D is ambiguous. Sequenced: CD4+ T cells from blood, cultured in vitro. This receptor was identified in a human donor in good health. In DNA, the CDR3 is TGTGCCAGTAGTATAGAATGGAATTCACCCCTCCACTTT. This codes for CASSIEWNSPLHF.